This is a list of T cell receptor beta chains from one sample in a study of blood T cell repertoires in COVID-19. Clones were read by immunoSEQ multiplex PCR, and TCRdb kept only the in-frame ones, dropping some. The sample records around 330,000 clones, 90% being singletons. Sequenced: PBMCs or T cells enriched from blood (not recorded which). Receptors originate from a man aged 55-75 years who had recovered from COVID-19. The conserved cysteine and the conserved F or W are not part of the CDR3 here. Clone sizes are given selectively: once, few, many, or a class where the clone is expanded.

abundance	v_gene	j_gene	CDR3aa
-	TRBV7-2	TRBJ2-3	ASSNLAGVWTDTQY
-	TRBV5-1	TRBJ1-3	ASSLSGGNTIY
-	TRBV5-8	TRBJ2-6	ASSSTFDTSGANVLT
-	TRBV3-1/TRBV3-2	TRBJ1-1	ASSVQGRGNTEAF
-	TRBV30	TRBJ2-2	AWKEWRDTGELF
-	TRBV4-1	TRBJ1-2	ASSQDGIWARGNYGYT
-	TRBV25-1	TRBJ2-7	ASSSTDRGDYEQY
-	TRBV4-1	TRBJ2-2	ASSRGQGVTGELF
-	TRBV4-3	TRBJ1-2	ASSPQQGATYGYT
-	TRBV5-1	TRBJ1-1	ASSVTLLGGQSTEAF
once	TRBV5-1	TRBJ1-1	ASRADRGAEAF
-	TRBV19	TRBJ2-3	ASSIPRTSGTDTQY
-	TRBV24-1	TRBJ1-6	ATSESGNSPLH
-	TRBV29-1	TRBJ2-5	SVAASLTGLGETQY
-	TRBV4-3	TRBJ2-6	ASSQDRLSGANVLT
few	TRBV25-1	TRBJ1-2	ASSESGPGKGYT
-	TRBV5-1	TRBJ1-5	ASSLGQGADQPQH
once	TRBV5-1	TRBJ2-7	ASSPWGNEQY
-	TRBV11-2	TRBJ1-6	ASSLGGARAPLH
-	TRBV4-1	TRBJ2-1	ASSQVLGDEQF
-	TRBV7-2	TRBJ1-5	ASSLRGGADQPQH
-	TRBV5-1	TRBJ1-1	ASSSKNRDREAF
-	TRBV6-5	TRBJ1-1	ASKDRVTEAF
-	TRBV28	TRBJ1-1	ASIGGGLMNTEAF
-	TRBV25-1	TRBJ1-1	ASSATVNTEAF
-	TRBV6-1	TRBJ1-4	ASSETLAEAEKLF
-	TRBV5-6	TRBJ2-7	ASSPGLAGEGGSYEQY
-	TRBV4-2	TRBJ1-5	ASSPGTAYEYSNQPQH
-	TRBV19	TRBJ1-1	ASLDRGTEAF
-	TRBV9	TRBJ2-3	ASSVDGPADTQY
-	TRBV10-1	TRBJ1-3	ASRSSPGNTIY
-	TRBV10-3	TRBJ2-1	ATETGTGGNEQF
-	TRBV7-3	TRBJ2-1	ASSGPRGEQF
-	TRBV11-3	TRBJ2-2	ASSSWTGRGNTGELF
-	TRBV12-3/TRBV12-4	TRBJ1-1	ASSAQRVEAF
-	TRBV7-2	TRBJ2-2	ASSFFETGELF
once	TRBV30	TRBJ1-5	AWSLGQSFNQPQH
-	TRBV2	TRBJ1-1	ASSVGGSNTEAF
-	TRBV7-9	TRBJ1-3	ASSRSRDSGSGNTIY
-	TRBV6-6	TRBJ1-3	ASSYPEGNTIY
-	TRBV5-1	TRBJ1-1	ASSLWQGGNTEAF
once	TRBV18	TRBJ1-6	ASSPGLGSPLH
-	TRBV27	TRBJ1-3	ASSLVGQGSGNTIY
once	TRBV18	TRBJ2-3	ASSRIAGGPPDTQY
-	TRBV5-5	TRBJ2-7	ASSYRDRGGEQY
-	TRBV5-4	TRBJ1-6	ASSLLGQGAFNSPLH